Listed here is a single T cell receptor beta chain. Libraries were prepared by immunoSEQ multiplex PCR; TCRdb keeps only in-frame clonotypes and omits some of them. The profile shows under 200,000 clones, approximately 80% of them singletons. This CDR3 contains 14 residues. Germline CDR1 ENHRY, CDR2 SYGVKD. J gave up 2 bases and V 4 bases, and 4 bases lay outside the gene matches. This sample is drawn from a study of blood T cell repertoires in COVID-19. Study-wide context: The analysed material was cDNA or gDNA that came from T cells, B-cell-depleted T cells, or PBMCs.

The receptor comes from a woman aged 60 to 75 with acute or convalescent COVID-19. V usage is TRBV10-3 and J usage is TRBJ1-2, with 7 bases fitting TRBD1. Sequenced input: peripheral blood. CDR3 region: CAISGPGQNYGYTF. The CDR3 nucleotides are TGTGCCATCAGTGGCCCGGGACAGAACTATGGCTACACCTTC.